A single TCR beta chain is shown here with its context. Authors' data handling: Estimation of nucleated cell counts relied on the amplification of reference gene primers. Method: immunoSEQ multiplex PCR; TCRdb's copy keeps in-frame clones and lacks some. D and trimming were read from the DNA, whereas the V and J calls and clone size are those reported in that table. The top ten hold 3% to 4% of the sample, which has approximately 140,000 clones, around 86% seen once. The data originate from a study of blood T cell repertoires in COVID-19. Study summary: Sources were T cells, B-cell-depleted T cells, or PBMCs; the material itself was cDNA or gDNA.

V gave up 3 bases and J gave up 8 bases, with 10 bases separating them. In germline, CDR1 is MDHEN, CDR2 SYDVKM. CDR3 length: 13 amino acids. Sequenced sample: peripheral blood. The sequence derives from a man in his 70s with acute or convalescent COVID-19. The rearrangement uses TRBV28 and TRBJ1-4, with D possibly being TRBD1 (5 bases). The DNA for the CDR3 is TGTGCCAGCAGTTTTGGGGCGACGGAAAAACTGTTTTTT. This translates into CASSFGATEKLFF.